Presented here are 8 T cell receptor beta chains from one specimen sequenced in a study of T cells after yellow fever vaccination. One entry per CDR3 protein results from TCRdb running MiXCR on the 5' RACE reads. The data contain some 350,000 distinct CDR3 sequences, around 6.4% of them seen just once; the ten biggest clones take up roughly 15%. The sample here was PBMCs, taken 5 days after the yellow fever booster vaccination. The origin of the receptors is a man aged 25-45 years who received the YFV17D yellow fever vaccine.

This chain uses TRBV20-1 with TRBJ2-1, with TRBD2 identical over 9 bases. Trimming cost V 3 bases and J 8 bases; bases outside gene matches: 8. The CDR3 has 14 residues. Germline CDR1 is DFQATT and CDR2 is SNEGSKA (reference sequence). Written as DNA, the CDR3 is TGCAGTGCTAGGCGGGGACTAGCTGCGGATGAGCAGTTCTTC. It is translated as CSARRGLAADEQFF.

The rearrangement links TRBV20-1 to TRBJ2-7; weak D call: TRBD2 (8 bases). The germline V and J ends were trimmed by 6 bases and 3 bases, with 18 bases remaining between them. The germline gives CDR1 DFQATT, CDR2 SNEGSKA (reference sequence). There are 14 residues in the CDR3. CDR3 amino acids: CSALTGGGGYEQYF. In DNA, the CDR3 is TGCAGTGCCCTAACGGGAGGGGGCGGCTACGAGCAGTACTTC.

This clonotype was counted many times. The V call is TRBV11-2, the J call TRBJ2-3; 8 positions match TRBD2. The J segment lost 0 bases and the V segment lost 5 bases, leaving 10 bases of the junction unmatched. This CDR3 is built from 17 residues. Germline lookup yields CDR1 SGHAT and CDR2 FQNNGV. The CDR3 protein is CASSLTPGLGSTDTQYF. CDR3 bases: TGTGCCAGCAGCCTAACCCCGGGACTAGGAAGCACAGATACGCAGTATTTT.

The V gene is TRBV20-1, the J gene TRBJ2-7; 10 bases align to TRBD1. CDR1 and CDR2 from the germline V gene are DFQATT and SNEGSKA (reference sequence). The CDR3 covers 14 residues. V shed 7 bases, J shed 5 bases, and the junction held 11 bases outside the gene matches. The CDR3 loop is CSVSGTGVIDEQYF. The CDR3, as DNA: TGCAGTGTCAGCGGGACAGGGGTCATCGACGAGCAGTACTTC.

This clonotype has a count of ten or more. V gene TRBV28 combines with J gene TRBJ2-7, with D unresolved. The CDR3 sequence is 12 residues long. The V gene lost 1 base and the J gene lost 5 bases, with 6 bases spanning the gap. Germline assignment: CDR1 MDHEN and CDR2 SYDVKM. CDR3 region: CASSLSLHEQYF. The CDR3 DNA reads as TGTGCCAGCAGTTTATCCCTCCACGAGCAGTACTTC.

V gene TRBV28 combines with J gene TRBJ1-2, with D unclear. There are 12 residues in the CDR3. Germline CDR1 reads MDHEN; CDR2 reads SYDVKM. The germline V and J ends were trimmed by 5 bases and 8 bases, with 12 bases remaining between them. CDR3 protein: CASSERVGGYTF. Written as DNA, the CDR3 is TGTGCCAGCAGTGAGCGGGTAGGGGGCTACACCTTC.

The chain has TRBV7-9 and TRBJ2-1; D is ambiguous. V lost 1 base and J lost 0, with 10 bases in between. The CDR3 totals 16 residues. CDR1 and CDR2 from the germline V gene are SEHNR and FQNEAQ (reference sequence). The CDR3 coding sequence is TGTGCCAGCAGCTTAGGCGCGGTTAGCTCCTACAATGAGCAGTTCTTC. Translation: CASSLGAVSSYNEQFF.

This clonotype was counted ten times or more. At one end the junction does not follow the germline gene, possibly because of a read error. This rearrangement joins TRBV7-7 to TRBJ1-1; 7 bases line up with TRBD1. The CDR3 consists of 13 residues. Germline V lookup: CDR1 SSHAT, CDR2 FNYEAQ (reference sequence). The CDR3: CASSQDRATEAFF. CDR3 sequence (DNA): TGTGCTAGCAGCCAAGACAGGGCGACTGAAGCTTTCTTT.